Sequencing of this TCR beta chain was carried out in a study of T cells after yellow fever vaccination. Germline V gene lookup returns CDR1 MNHEY and CDR2 SVGAGI. V lost 4 bases, J lost 4 bases, and 11 bases stayed unmatched. This CDR3 is built from 16 residues. Study findings and constraints: Of the clonotypes, a small share occurred in both CD4 and CD8 compartments. Abundant clonotypes from the bulk population could have been carried over as contaminants into FACS-sorted repertoires.

TCR cDNA was made by 5'RACE template switching, adding a universal primer site and UMIs. TCRdb passed the 5' RACE reads through MiXCR, listing each CDR3 protein once. The top ten clones hold around 40% of a sample with 150,000 or so distinct CDR3 sequences, around 9.3% of them seen once. This clonotype was observed a handful of times. Antigen unknown. The sequence derives from a man younger than 35 who received the YFV17D yellow fever vaccine. Source: CD8+ T cells sorted from PBMCs, taken 45 days after the yellow fever booster vaccination. This rearrangement joins TRBV6-5 to TRBJ1-1; 8 nucleotides line up with TRBD1. CDR3 in amino acids: CASSWGATGEGTEAFF. CDR3 nucleotide sequence: TGTGCCAGCAGTTGGGGGGCGACAGGGGAAGGCACTGAAGCTTTCTTT.